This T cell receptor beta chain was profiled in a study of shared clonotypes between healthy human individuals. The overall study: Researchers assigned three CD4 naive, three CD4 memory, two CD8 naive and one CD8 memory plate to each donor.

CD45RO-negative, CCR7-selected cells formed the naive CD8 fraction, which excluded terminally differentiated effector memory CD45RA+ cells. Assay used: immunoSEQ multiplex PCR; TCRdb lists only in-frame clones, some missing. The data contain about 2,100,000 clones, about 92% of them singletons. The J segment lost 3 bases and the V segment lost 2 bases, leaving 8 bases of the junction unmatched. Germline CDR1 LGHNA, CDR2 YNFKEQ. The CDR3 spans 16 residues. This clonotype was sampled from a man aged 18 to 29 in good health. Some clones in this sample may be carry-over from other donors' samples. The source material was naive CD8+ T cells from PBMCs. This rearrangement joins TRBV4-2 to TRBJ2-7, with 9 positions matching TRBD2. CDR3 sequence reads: CASSQPWGLADYEQYF. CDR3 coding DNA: TGTGCCAGCAGCCAACCTTGGGGACTAGCAGACTACGAGCAGTACTTC.